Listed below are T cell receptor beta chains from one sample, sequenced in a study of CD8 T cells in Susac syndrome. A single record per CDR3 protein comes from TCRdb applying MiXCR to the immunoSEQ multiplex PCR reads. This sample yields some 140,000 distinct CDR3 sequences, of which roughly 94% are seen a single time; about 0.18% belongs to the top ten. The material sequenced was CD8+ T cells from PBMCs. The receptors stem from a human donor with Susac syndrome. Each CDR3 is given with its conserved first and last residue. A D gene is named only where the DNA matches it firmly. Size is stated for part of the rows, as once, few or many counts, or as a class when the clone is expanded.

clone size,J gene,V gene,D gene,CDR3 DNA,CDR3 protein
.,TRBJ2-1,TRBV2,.,TGTGCCAGCAGTCCGGGGAGCTGGGAGTTCTTC,CASSPGSWEFF
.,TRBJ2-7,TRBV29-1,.,TGCAGCGCCGAGATAGCGGACCGCTACGAGCAGTACTTC,CSAEIADRYEQYF
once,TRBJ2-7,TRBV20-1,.,TGCAGTGCCCGGGACCCCCCTAAGGAGCAGTACTTC,CSARDPPKEQYF
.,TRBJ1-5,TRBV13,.,TGTGCCAGCAGCTTGGGCAGACTCAATCAGCCCCAGCATTTT,CASSLGRLNQPQHF
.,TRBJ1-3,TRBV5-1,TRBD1,TGCGCCAGCAGCTCAGGACAGGGGCTAACGGACACCATATATTTT,CASSSGQGLTDTIYF
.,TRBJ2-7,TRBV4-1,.,TGCGCCAGCAGCCCCCAAACAGGGCTTGACTCCTACGAGCAGTACTTC,CASSPQTGLDSYEQYF
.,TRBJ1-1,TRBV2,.,TGTGCCAGCACCGACAGTCCTGAAGCTTTCTTT,CASTDSPEAFF
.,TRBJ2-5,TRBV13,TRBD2,TGTGCCAGCAGCCCCCGGCGGGAGGTTGAGACCCAGTACTTC,CASSPRREVETQYF
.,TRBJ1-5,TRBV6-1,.,TGTGCCACCCGTCTACCGACATATAGCAATCAGCCCCAGCATTTT,CATRLPTYSNQPQHF
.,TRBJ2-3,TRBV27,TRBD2,TGTGCCAGCAGTAATGGAGCGGGAGGGTTCACAGATACGCAGTATTTT,CASSNGAGGFTDTQYF
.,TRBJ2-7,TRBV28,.,TGTGCCAGCAGTTTAGACGTTGACGAGCAGTACTTC,CASSLDVDEQYF
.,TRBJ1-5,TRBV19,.,TGTGCCAGTAGTATCTGGGGCTCGGGCAATCAGCCCCAGCATTTT,CASSIWGSGNQPQHF
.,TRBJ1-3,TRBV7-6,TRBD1,TGTGCCAGCAGCGTCGACAGGGGGCTTGGAAACACCATATATTTT,CASSVDRGLGNTIYF
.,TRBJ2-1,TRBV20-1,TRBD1,TGCAGTGCTCGAGGACAGGGATCCTACAATGAGCAGTTCTTC,CSARGQGSYNEQFF
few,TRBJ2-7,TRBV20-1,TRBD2,TGCAGCGTCCCGACTAGCGGGAGCTACGAGCAGTACTTC,CSVPTSGSYEQYF
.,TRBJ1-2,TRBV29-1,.,TGCAGCGTTCGGCCAGCCCGGGCGAGTTATGGCTACACCTTC,CSVRPARASYGYTF
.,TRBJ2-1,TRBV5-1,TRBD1,TGCGCCAGCATTGACAGGGCATACAATGAGCAGTTCTTC,CASIDRAYNEQFF
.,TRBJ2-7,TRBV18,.,TGTGCCAGCTCATCCACAGAGGCCTACGAGCAGTACTTC,CASSSTEAYEQYF
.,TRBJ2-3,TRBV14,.,TGTGCCAGCAGCCAAGGGACTCGGTTCACAGATACGCAGTATTTT,CASSQGTRFTDTQYF
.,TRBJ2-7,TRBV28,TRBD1,TGTGCCAGCAGTTTCGAGGGAACAGGGGTGGGCTACGAGCAGTACTTC,CASSFEGTGVGYEQYF
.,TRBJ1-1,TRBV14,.,TGTGCCAGCAGCCCGGTAGTGGGTCTGACTGAAGCTTTCTTT,CASSPVVGLTEAFF
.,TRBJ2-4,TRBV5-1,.,TGCGCCAGCAGCCCAGGGTCTGTTGCCAAAAACATTCAGTACTTC,CASSPGSVAKNIQYF
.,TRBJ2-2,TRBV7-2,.,TGTGCCAGCAGCTTAGGGCCCTATGCAGGGCCCCCCGGGGAGCTGTTTTTT,CASSLGPYAGPPGELFF
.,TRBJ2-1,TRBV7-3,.,TGTGCCAGCAGCTTATGGGGGCTGGGCTCTCGCAATGAGCAGTTCTTC,CASSLWGLGSRNEQFF
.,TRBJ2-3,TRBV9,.,TGTGCCAGCAGCGCGAGAGCCCAGGGACCAATCACAGATACGCAGTATTTT,CASSARAQGPITDTQYF
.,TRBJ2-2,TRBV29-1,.,TGCAGCGTTAGGGTTAGCACCGGGGAGCTGTTTTTT,CSVRVSTGELFF
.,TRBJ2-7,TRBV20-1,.,TGCAGTGCTAGAGAGAACGAGCAGTACTTC,CSARENEQYF
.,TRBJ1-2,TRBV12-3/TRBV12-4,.,TGTGCCAGCAGTATGGTAACCTATGGCTACACCTTC,CASSMVTYGYTF